These 13 T cell receptor beta chains originate from one sample sequenced in a study of Ad26.COV2.S vaccination and SARS-CoV-2 variants (dated by TCRdb to 2020 to 2022). Libraries came from the immunoSEQ multiplex PCR assay. TCRdb mirrors the immuneACCESS table, restricted to in-frame sequences. Some clones are absent from its copies; in checked studies, under half trace to an unresolved V gene, and the reason for the others is unknown. Present in this sample are some 460,000 clones, about nine tenths of which were seen just once. 1.7% of the sample comes from the top ten. The treatment or condition label, as the study defines it: roughly 18 received Ad26.COV2.S at low or high dose, single or two shots; several received placebo; per-sample allocation not given. Repertoires of vaccine and placebo recipients were sequenced from samples taken on day 63 after the first injection. Material: peripheral blood, obtained in a trial of Ad26.COV2.S vaccine versus placebo. These TCRs come from a person aged 18-60 years who received the Ad26.COV2.S COVID-19 vaccine or a placebo.

J is TRBJ2-5 and V is TRBV27; D is possibly TRBD1 (6 bases). V was cut by 0 bases and J by 2 bases, with 22 bases left in between. The CDR3 length is 19 residues. Germline V gene sequence: CDR1 MNHEY, CDR2 SMNVEV (reference sequence). The DNA for the CDR3 is TGTGCCAGCAGTTTATCTTTAGGGATACAGGGTGGGCTACAAGAGACCCAGTACTTC. As protein: CASSLSLGIQGGLQETQYF.

V and J are TRBV27 and TRBJ2-1; 10 bases align to TRBD1. Trimming removed 3 bases from V and 8 bases from J; junction bases left unmatched: 4. Per the germline V gene, CDR1 is MNHEY and CDR2 is SMNVEV (reference sequence). The CDR3 extends over 14 amino acids. CDR3 nucleotides: TGTGCCAGCAGTTTGGGGACAGGGGTCTATGAGCAGTTCTTC. Its protein product is CASSLGTGVYEQFF.

The chain uses TRBV7-3 and TRBJ1-2, with a possible D match to TRBD1 (6 bases). In germline, CDR1 is SGHTA, CDR2 FQGTGA. This CDR3 is 14 amino acids long. Trimming removed 5 bases at V and 6 bases at J, with 16 bases between. CDR3 coding DNA: TGTGCCAGCAGCCCGGACAGCTCCAGGCATGGCTACACCTTC. This encodes CASSPDSSRHGYTF.

In regard to this clone: Other DNA sequences in this sample translate to the same CDR3. This chain joins TRBV20-1 and TRBJ1-3; D remains unclear. Germline lookup yields CDR1 DFQATT and CDR2 SNEGSKA (reference sequence). Trimming cost V 3 bases and J 4 bases, with 4 bases left between them. The CDR3 consists of 11 residues. The CDR3 is CSASRGNTIYF. The DNA of the CDR3 is TGCAGTGCTAGCAGAGGAAACACCATATATTTT.

The chain has TRBV2 and TRBJ1-5; TRBD1 is a possible D gene (6 bases). The CDR3 runs to 15 residues. The V gene's germline CDR1 is SNHLY and CDR2 FYNNEI. The V and J ends lost 6 bases and 1 base respectively, with 13 bases between them. The CDR3 DNA follows: TGTGCCAGCAGGAAGCAGGGGACGAGCAATCAGCCCCAGCATTTT. This encodes CASRKQGTSNQPQHF.

The chain couples TRBV20-1 to TRBJ2-7; D tentatively fits TRBD1 or TRBD2 (5 bases each). The CDR3 loop spans 11 amino acids. Trimming cost V 6 bases and J 3 bases, with 9 bases left between them. The germline V gene has CDR1 DFQATT and CDR2 SNEGSKA (reference sequence). In DNA form, the CDR3 reads TGCAGTGCGGAGAGGGGCTACGAGCAGTACTTC. This sequence encodes CSAERGYEQYF.

The J gene is TRBJ2-7, the V gene TRBV6-5; tentative D call: TRBD2 (5 bases). Germline V lookup: CDR1 MNHEY, CDR2 SVGAGI. The CDR3 length is 14 residues. Trimming left V 8 bases short and J 2 bases short, with 16 bases between. The CDR3 DNA reads TGTGCCAGCGGAACAGACGGACTTACCTACGAGCAGTACTTC. Amino acid sequence: CASGTDGLTYEQYF.

The gene calls are TRBV2 and TRBJ1-4, with D perhaps matching TRBD1 (6 bases). V shed 10 bases and J shed 6 bases, with 15 bases lying between them. This CDR3 is built from 13 residues. Germline V gene lookup returns CDR1 SNHLY and CDR2 FYNNEI. CDR3 DNA: TGTGCCACCCGCTCCGGGACATATGAAAAACTGTTTTTT. Translation gives CATRSGTYEKLFF. Full variable domain (outside the CDR3, taken from reference TRBV2 and TRBJ1-4): EPEVTQTPSHQVTQMGQEVILRCVPISNHLYFYWYRQILGQKVEFLVSFYNNEISEKSEIFDDQFSVERPDGSNFTLKIRSTKLEDSAMYFCATRSGTYEKLFFGSGTQLSVL.

V gene TRBV6-5 combines with J gene TRBJ1-1; no clear D gene. The V gene lost 0 bases and the J gene lost 4 bases, with 12 bases spanning the gap. Germline CDR1 and CDR2: MNHEY and SVGAGI. This CDR3 comprises 15 residues. This CDR3 reads CASSYSSQTGTEAFF. CDR3 DNA sequence: TGTGCCAGCAGTTACTCCTCACAGACTGGCACTGAAGCTTTCTTT.

This clone was observed a handful of times. The gene calls are TRBV6-5 and TRBJ1-1, with D maybe TRBD1 (5 bases). The CDR3 has 13 amino acids. CDR1 and CDR2 (germline): MNHEY, SVGAGI. V lost 7 bases and J lost 6, with 15 bases in between. This chain's CDR3 is CASNPLGRSEAFF. In nucleotides, the CDR3 is TGTGCCAGCAACCCCCTGGGACGTTCTGAAGCTTTCTTT.

This clone was observed a few times. The chain links TRBV7-6 to TRBJ1-5, with no clear D. V was pared by 0 bases and J by 4 bases, with 4 bases between. The CDR3 is 13 residues long. Germline assignment: CDR1 SGHVS and CDR2 FNYEAQ. The CDR3 loop reads CASSLAKNQPQHF. CDR3 DNA sequence: TGTGCCAGCAGCTTAGCCAAAAATCAGCCCCAGCATTTT. Filled out from reference TRBV7-6 and TRBJ1-5, the complete variable domain reads GAGVSQSPRYKVTKRGQDVALRCDPISGHVSLYWYRQALGQGPEFLTYFNYEAQQDKSGLPNDRFSAERPEGSISTLTIQRTEQRDSAMYRCASSLAKNQPQHFGDGTRLSIL.

V and J are TRBV7-9 and TRBJ2-1; D is unclear. This CDR3 comprises 13 residues. CDR1 SEHNR and CDR2 FQNEAQ come from the germline V gene (reference sequence). Trimming shortened V by 4 bases and J by 8 bases, and 12 bases separated the two germline ends. The CDR3 protein is CASSSIVGDEQFF. The CDR3 nucleotides read TGTGCCAGCAGCTCAATAGTAGGCGATGAGCAGTTCTTC. The variable domain in full, completed from reference TRBV7-9 and TRBJ2-1, reads DTGVSQNPRHKITKRGQNVTFRCDPISEHNRLYWYRQTLGQGPEFLTYFQNEAQLEKSRLLSDRFSAERPKGSFSTLEIQRTEQGDSAMYLCASSSIVGDEQFFGPGTRLTVL.

This sequence joins TRBV29-1 and TRBJ1-2; possible D gene TRBD1, 5 bases. In germline, CDR1 is SQVTM, CDR2 ANQGSEA. The CDR3 is made up of 14 amino acids. V was pared by 6 bases and J by 4 bases, with 18 bases between. CDR3 residues: CSVGGRGRSYGYTF. CDR3 coding DNA: TGCAGCGTGGGGGGACGGGGCAGGAGCTATGGCTACACCTTC.